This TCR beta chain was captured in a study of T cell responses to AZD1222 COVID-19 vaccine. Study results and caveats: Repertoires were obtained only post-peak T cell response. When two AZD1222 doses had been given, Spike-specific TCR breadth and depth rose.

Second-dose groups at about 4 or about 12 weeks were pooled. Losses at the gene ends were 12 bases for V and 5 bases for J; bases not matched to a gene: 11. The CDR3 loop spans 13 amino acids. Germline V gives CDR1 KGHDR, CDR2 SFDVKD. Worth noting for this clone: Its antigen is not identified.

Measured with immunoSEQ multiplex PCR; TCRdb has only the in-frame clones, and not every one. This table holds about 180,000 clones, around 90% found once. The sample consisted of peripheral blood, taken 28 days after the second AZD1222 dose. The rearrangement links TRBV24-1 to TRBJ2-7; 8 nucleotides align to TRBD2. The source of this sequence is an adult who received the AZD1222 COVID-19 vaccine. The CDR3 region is CAPPKREPNEQYF. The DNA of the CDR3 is TGTGCCCCCCCAAAGCGGGAGCCGAACGAGCAGTACTTC.